The table lists the clone carrying this T cell receptor (beta chain) with a few counts. This specimen belongs to a study of blood T cells in healthy people across ages. The germline gives CDR1 SGHDT, CDR2 YYEEEE. This CDR3 contains 17 residues. The V gene lost 0 bases and the J gene lost 0 bases, with 10 bases spanning the gap. Next came a second PCR, run for about 7 to 12 cycles, which used a sample-barcoded 5' primer along with a J-beta primer mix. TCRdb reprocessed the 5' RACE reads with MiXCR, giving one entry per CDR3 protein. The table includes approximately 670,000 distinct CDR3 sequences, around two fifths detected once.

The chain carries TRBV5-6 and TRBJ2-6; a possible D gene is TRBD2 (5 bases). This TCR came from a man older than 75 in good health. Sequencing used blood. The CDR3 sequence is CASSLDRGTSGANVLTF. CDR3 nucleotide sequence: TGTGCCAGCAGCTTGGATCGGGGAACCTCTGGGGCCAACGTCCTGACTTTC.